This T cell receptor beta chain comes out of a study of T-cell reconstitution after alpha-beta-depleted transplantation in children. During its preparation, the TCRbeta library received unique molecular identifiers. TCRdb re-called the PCR reads through MiXCR, storing one row per CDR3 protein. This table has 500,000 to 750,000 distinct CDR3 sequences, 25% to 30% appearing once. Findings of the study overall: Newly generated T cells supplied most T-cell counts and diversity one year post-transplant. Recipient T cells and thymic progenitors that survived gave rise to the high TCRbeta diversity observed at day 60 in some patients. About two months after transplant, alpha-beta T cells reportedly came from several hundred expanded graft clones.

This CDR3 has 16 amino acids. V gave up 0 bases and J gave up 8 bases, with 16 bases separating them. Germline-derived CDR1 and CDR2 are MNHEY and SVGAGI. As regards this clonotype: The antigen is unknown.

This TCR was sampled from a boy in the first two years of life with Wiskott-Aldrich syndrome, due to receive a stem cell transplant. Sample: PBMCs, taken before TCRalphabeta/CD19-depleted stem cell transplant. The chain employs TRBV6-5 and TRBJ1-4; D remains ambiguous. The CDR3: CASSYSTGPRSEKLFF. In DNA, the CDR3 is TGTGCCAGCAGTTACTCAACCGGGCCACGCTCAGAAAAACTGTTTTTT.